The 10 T cell receptor beta chains presented below share a single source sample, sequenced in a study of human T cells and chemical hapten exposure. Each CDR3 protein gets one entry after TCRdb re-called the RACE reads with MiXCR. The sample includes more than 50,000 distinct CDR3 sequences, 6.7% seen only once; the top ten take more than 1.5%. Time point specified: pre-sensitization, week 0. The treatment denotes: therapeutic diphenylcyclopropenone sensitization with weekly scalp DPC. Sequenced here: whole blood, sampled in connection with sensitization to the hapten diphenylcyclopropenone (DPC). The source of these receptors is a woman aged 30 to 39 with alopecia areata. Some clones in this sample may be carry-over from other donors' samples.

This clonotype was seen many times. V usage is TRBV7-6 and J usage is TRBJ2-7; perhaps TRBD1 as D (6 bases). Germline lookup yields CDR1 SGHVS and CDR2 FNYEAQ. The CDR3 runs to 16 residues. With 5 bases removed from V and 2 bases from J, the gap between germline ends came to 19 bases. CDR3 amino acids: CASSPSTGTITYEQYF. The CDR3 DNA reads as TGTGCCAGCAGCCCAAGTACCGGGACAATTACCTACGAGCAGTACTTC.

The rearrangement joins TRBV27 to TRBJ2-1; perhaps D is TRBD1 or TRBD2 (5 bases each). Per the germline V gene, CDR1 is MNHEY and CDR2 is SMNVEV (reference sequence). The CDR3 runs to 16 residues. Trimming stripped 3 bases from V and 4 bases from J, with 16 bases between. The CDR3 loop is CASSLVGPNRYNEQFF. The DNA of the CDR3 is TGTGCCAGCAGTTTGGTGGGACCAAATCGGTACAATGAGCAGTTCTTC.

This clonotype was found many times. The chain links TRBV5-1 to TRBJ1-1; TRBD1 agrees at 7 bases. The V gene's germline CDR1 is SGHRS and CDR2 YFSETQ. The CDR3 extends over 16 amino acids. V trimming: 4 bases; J trimming: 0 bases; junction bases outside the gene matches: 9. CDR3 in DNA: TGCGCCAGCAGCCAACGGACAGGCTCCATGAACACTGAAGCTTTCTTT. Translated, it gives CASSQRTGSMNTEAFF.

This clonotype was recorded many times. This chain joins TRBV12-3 or TRBV12-4 and TRBJ1-1, with a possible D match to TRBD1 (5 bases). The CDR3 covers 14 residues. Trimming pared 6 bases from V and 2 bases from J, leaving 13 bases between. In DNA form, the CDR3 reads TGTGCCAGCAGGGTTAGGGGCAGCAACACTGAAGCTTTCTTT. Its protein is CASRVRGSNTEAFF.

This clonotype was recorded many times. The chain employs TRBV6-1 and TRBJ2-5; 7 positions agree with TRBD1. Germline CDR1 MNHNS, CDR2 SASEGT. The junction had 18 bases not matched to a gene; V was cut back by 8 bases and J by 9 bases. There are 15 residues in the CDR3. The CDR3 protein is CASGEPQGWPPSQYF. In DNA form, the CDR3 reads TGTGCCAGCGGGGAACCACAGGGGTGGCCCCCGTCCCAGTACTTC.

This clonotype was counted at least ten times. The chain joins TRBV3-1 to TRBJ2-2; 9 nucleotides align to TRBD2. The V gene's germline CDR1 is LGHDT and CDR2 YNNKEL (reference sequence). The CDR3 has 18 residues. The V and J ends lost 1 base and 0 bases, in that order; junction bases with no gene match: 6. The CDR3: CASSQGVAGAANTGELFF. The CDR3 DNA reads as TGTGCCAGCAGCCAAGGAGTAGCGGGGGCGGCGAACACCGGGGAGCTGTTTTTT.

This clonotype has at least ten counts. This chain connects TRBV2 to TRBJ2-3; D call uncertain. Germline V gives CDR1 SNHLY, CDR2 FYNNEI. The CDR3 sequence is 11 residues long. Trimming pared 6 bases from V and 7 bases from J, leaving 8 bases between. This chain's CDR3 is CASSTEYTQYF. Written as DNA, the CDR3 is TGTGCCAGCAGCACAGAATATACGCAGTATTTT.

In this sample, this clonotype turned up many times. This chain links TRBV6-5 with TRBJ1-4, with a weak D call TRBD1 (5 bases). Germline lookup yields CDR1 MNHEY and CDR2 SVGAGI. Between the trimmed V and J ends, which lost 6 bases and 7 bases, there was a span of 15 bases. CDR3 length equals 14 residues. The CDR3 bases are TGTGCCAGCAGAAACGGGGGGAGCGGTGAAAAACTGTTTTTT. This sequence encodes CASRNGGSGEKLFF.

The table lists this clonotype with many counts. The chain has TRBV4-1 and TRBJ1-5, with 9 positions matching TRBD1. Looked up from germline, CDR1 is MGHRA and CDR2 is YSYEKL. The CDR3 extends over 18 amino acids. J was trimmed by 6 bases and V by 0 bases; bases with no gene match: 12. The DNA for the CDR3 is TGCGCCAGCAGCCAAGATCTCCGAGGACAGGGGCAGGCTCAGCCCCAGCATTTT. It specifies CASSQDLRGQGQAQPQHF.

This clonotype was recorded many times. The J gene is TRBJ1-3, the V gene TRBV9, with D uncertain. The CDR3 loop spans 14 amino acids. Trimming cost V 4 bases and J 1 base, with 9 bases left between them. Looked up from germline, CDR1 is SGDLS and CDR2 is YYNGEE. CDR3 coding DNA: TGTGCCAGCAGCTCGATGACTTCTGGAAACACCATATATTTT. Amino acid sequence: CASSSMTSGNTIYF.